This TCR beta chain emerged from a study of post-analysis software for immune sequencing data (dated by TCRdb to the mid-2010s). Regarding the research as a whole: Disease courses on record covered relapsing-remitting, secondary progressive and progressive-relapsing multiple sclerosis, though some patients had no subtype annotation. The multiple sclerosis patient repertoires were compared with more than 10 previously published healthy control repertoires from donors aged roughly 6 to 25 years. A subset of samples was prepared in parallel using single-end sample barcoding, then pooled and co-amplified after Illumina adapter ligation. Study-wide conclusions, independent of this receptor: Patients showed significantly higher frequencies than controls for a few TRBV segments, among them TRBV5-6, TRBV5-1 and TRBV20-1. Direct clustering with F measure showed strong co-clustering of samples prepared in the same batch, prompting a batch-effect correction. The control group was slightly older than the multiple sclerosis patient group. Multiple sclerosis patients had significantly lower normalized Chao1 diversity than controls, a result that suggests substantial peripheral T-cell clonal expansion.

Library prep was done by PCR. The sequencer was an Illumina HiSeq 2500. Unique molecular identifiers were incorporated into TCR beta cDNA libraries to reduce PCR and sequencing biases. Every 1 to 10 million input T cells yielded approximately 500,000 cDNA molecules, meaning each molecule approximated one T cell. The patient libraries were prepared and sequenced with the same protocol used for the earlier healthy control dataset. Samples belonging to the same batch were prepared together, multiplexed and sequenced on a shared HiSeq lane. The authors processed their data as follows. MIGEC was used to process the raw barcoded reads, and molecular identifier groups with only a single read were discarded before consensus assembly and CDR3 extraction. Clonotype tables were post-analysed with VDJtools, and diversity was normalized by down-sampling all datasets to the smallest sample size. Repertoire overlap clustering matched CDR3 amino acid but not nucleotide sequences to correct batch-related cross-sample contamination. TCRdb ran its own pipeline on the public reads, namely fastp trimming at Q25 and MiXCR clone calling, and kept in-frame beta chains. Duplicate CDR3 protein sequences are folded into a single record with the most common DNA and genes. For this entry, the V and J calls and clone size follow TCRdb and not the study's own pipeline. This sample has 430,000 or so distinct CDR3 sequences in its table, and approximately 37% of those were observed once. Clones ranked in the top ten supply around 8% of the sample.

Details on this clonotype: It lacks a known antigen. Base qualities were left out, and no much larger clone turns up one base away.

Taken from the germline V gene, the CDR1 and CDR2 loops are MDHEN and SYDVKM. Reading from cysteine to phenylalanine, the CDR3 counts 17 amino acids. Solely the CDR3 DNA is kept, with 51 bases framed from the first base. Clipping removes 3 bases from V and 6 bases from J, with 12 as the unmatched junction base count. To demonstrate the VDJtools post-analysis software, the study profiled TCR beta repertoires from the peripheral blood of around 13 young patients with multiple sclerosis. The patients with multiple sclerosis were children and adolescents between about 6 and 15 years of age. The source of this sequence is a girl aged 2-10 years with multiple sclerosis. The sequencing sample was made of blood. The chain employs TRBV28 and TRBJ2-1, with 9 bases in between that match TRBD1. The DNA reads as follows: TGTGCCAGCAGTTTGGACCCTTTGGGACAGGGTGTCAATGAGCAGTTCTTC. Its translation is CASSLDPLGQGVNEQFF.